A selection of T cell receptor beta chains follows, all from one sample in a study of T cell repertoires in cytomegalovirus infection. These TCRs are of unknown antigen specificity. MiXCR was run by TCRdb on the reads, yielding one entry per CDR3 protein. The table shows approximately 590,000 distinct CDR3 sequences, with almost 40% occurring only once. The material sequenced was cultured PBMCs, taken from culture after CMV antigen stimulation. The receptor set was obtained from a human donor in good health (CMV status not recorded). Some clones in this sample may be carry-over from other donors' samples. The CDR3 runs from the conserved cysteine through the conserved F or W. Each record gives: D gene, J gene, CDR3 length, clone size, V gene, CDR3 protein, CDR3 DNA. D genes are given only for firm matches. The size of a clone is reported for some rows only, either as once, few or many, or as a class for expanded clones.

D gene: TRBD1; J gene: TRBJ1-6; CDR3 length: 14; clone size: many; V gene: TRBV7-2; CDR3 protein: CASSLGTGNSPLHF; CDR3 DNA: TGTGCCAGCAGCTTAGGGACAGGGAATTCACCCCTCCACTTT
D gene: NA; J gene: TRBJ1-2; CDR3 length: 14; clone size: once; V gene: TRBV15; CDR3 protein: CATSRDLANYGYTF; CDR3 DNA: TGTGCCACCAGCAGAGATTTGGCTAACTATGGCTACACCTTC
D gene: TRBD1; J gene: TRBJ2-7; CDR3 length: 14; clone size: NA; V gene: TRBV7-2; CDR3 protein: CASSFRDSGSEQYF; CDR3 DNA: TGTGCCAGCAGCTTCCGGGACAGTGGAAGCGAGCAGTACTTC
D gene: NA; J gene: TRBJ2-1; CDR3 length: 13; clone size: NA; V gene: TRBV7-9; CDR3 protein: CASSSRTLDEQFF; CDR3 DNA: TGTGCCAGCAGCTCACGGACACTAGATGAGCAGTTCTTC
D gene: NA; J gene: TRBJ2-7; CDR3 length: 15; clone size: NA; V gene: TRBV9; CDR3 protein: CASNPPARPSTEQYF; CDR3 DNA: TGTGCCAGCAATCCCCCGGCCCGCCCCTCTACAGAGCAGTACTTC
D gene: TRBD1; J gene: TRBJ1-2; CDR3 length: 13; clone size: NA; V gene: TRBV7-2; CDR3 protein: CASSLVRGLGYTF; CDR3 DNA: TGTGCCAGCAGCTTAGTAAGGGGGCTTGGCTACACCTTC
D gene: TRBD2; J gene: TRBJ2-7; CDR3 length: 15; clone size: NA; V gene: TRBV7-4; CDR3 protein: CASSASGAASYEQYF; CDR3 DNA: TGTGCCAGCAGCGCTAGCGGGGCAGCCTCCTACGAGCAGTACTTC
D gene: NA; J gene: TRBJ2-2; CDR3 length: 15; clone size: NA; V gene: TRBV6-2/TRBV6-3; CDR3 protein: CASRTHFLGSGELFF; CDR3 DNA: TGTGCCAGCAGGACCCATTTTCTAGGGTCCGGGGAGCTGTTTTTT
D gene: TRBD1; J gene: TRBJ1-6; CDR3 length: 13; clone size: many; V gene: TRBV7-6; CDR3 protein: CASSPNRGSPLHF; CDR3 DNA: TGTGCCAGCAGCCCTAACAGGGGTTCACCCCTCCACTTT
D gene: TRBD2; J gene: TRBJ2-1; CDR3 length: 20; clone size: few; V gene: TRBV7-2; CDR3 protein: CASSLKRFHRTSNLYNEQFF; CDR3 DNA: TGTGCCAGCAGCTTAAAACGGTTCCATCGGACTAGCAACCTCTACAATGAGCAGTTCTTC
D gene: TRBD2; J gene: TRBJ2-3; CDR3 length: 15; clone size: few; V gene: TRBV10-3; CDR3 protein: CAISESLAGLDTQYF; CDR3 DNA: TGTGCCATCAGTGAGTCGTTAGCGGGGCTGGATACGCAGTATTTT
D gene: NA; J gene: TRBJ1-6; CDR3 length: 20; clone size: once; V gene: TRBV28; CDR3 protein: CASSLMEYHQGNSYNSPLHF; CDR3 DNA: TGTGCCAGCAGTCTCATGGAGTACCATCAGGGGAACTCCTATAATTCACCCCTCCACTTT
D gene: NA; J gene: TRBJ2-5; CDR3 length: 13; clone size: many; V gene: TRBV27; CDR3 protein: CASSQGRGSTQYF; CDR3 DNA: TGTGCCAGCAGTCAGGGACGGGGCTCGACCCAGTACTTC
D gene: TRBD2; J gene: TRBJ2-3; CDR3 length: 16; clone size: many; V gene: TRBV7-8; CDR3 protein: CASSTGASGRADTQYF; CDR3 DNA: TGTGCCAGCAGCACCGGTGCTAGCGGGAGAGCAGATACGCAGTATTTT
D gene: NA; J gene: TRBJ1-6; CDR3 length: 13; clone size: few; V gene: TRBV6-1; CDR3 protein: CASSPSYNSPLHF; CDR3 DNA: TGTGCCAGCAGTCCCTCCTATAATTCACCCCTCCACTTT
D gene: NA; J gene: TRBJ2-3; CDR3 length: 15; clone size: NA; V gene: TRBV7-2; CDR3 protein: CASSPNYVLGGTQYF; CDR3 DNA: TGTGCCAGCAGCCCGAACTATGTCCTCGGGGGAACGCAGTATTTT
D gene: NA; J gene: TRBJ1-1; CDR3 length: 12; clone size: NA; V gene: TRBV11-1; CDR3 protein: CASSFGGLEAFF; CDR3 DNA: TGTGCCAGCAGCTTCGGTGGTCTTGAAGCTTTCTTT
D gene: TRBD1; J gene: TRBJ2-7; CDR3 length: 16; clone size: few; V gene: TRBV4-1; CDR3 protein: CASSQDMWQGVYEQYF; CDR3 DNA: TGCGCCAGCAGCCAAGATATGTGGCAGGGGGTTTACGAGCAGTACTTC
D gene: NA; J gene: TRBJ1-2; CDR3 length: 13; clone size: many; V gene: TRBV20-1; CDR3 protein: CSAYKTEDYGYTF; CDR3 DNA: TGCAGTGCATACAAGACGGAGGACTATGGCTACACCTTC
D gene: NA; J gene: TRBJ1-1; CDR3 length: 14; clone size: few; V gene: TRBV7-3; CDR3 protein: CASSLIPRRAEAFF; CDR3 DNA: TGTGCCAGCAGCTTAATACCTCGGCGAGCTGAAGCTTTCTTT
D gene: TRBD1; J gene: TRBJ1-1; CDR3 length: 12; clone size: NA; V gene: TRBV5-5; CDR3 protein: CASVQGVTEAFF; CDR3 DNA: TGTGCCAGCGTTCAGGGGGTGACTGAAGCTTTCTTT
D gene: TRBD2; J gene: TRBJ2-5; CDR3 length: 15; clone size: few; V gene: TRBV7-2; CDR3 protein: CASSFTSGGGETQYF; CDR3 DNA: TGTGCCAGCAGTTTCACTAGCGGGGGGGGAGAGACCCAGTACTTC
D gene: NA; J gene: TRBJ1-3; CDR3 length: 18; clone size: many; V gene: TRBV7-8; CDR3 protein: CASSLFERGSSSGNTIYF; CDR3 DNA: TGTGCCAGCAGCTTATTTGAAAGAGGGTCGAGCTCTGGAAACACCATATATTTT
D gene: TRBD1; J gene: TRBJ2-7; CDR3 length: 15; clone size: few; V gene: TRBV7-6; CDR3 protein: CASSLGGTGPYEQYF; CDR3 DNA: TGTGCCAGCAGCTTAGGAGGGACAGGTCCCTACGAGCAGTACTTC
D gene: NA; J gene: TRBJ2-3; CDR3 length: 14; clone size: NA; V gene: TRBV6-4; CDR3 protein: CASSYQGGTDTQYF; CDR3 DNA: TGTGCCAGCAGTTATCAGGGTGGCACAGATACGCAGTATTTT
D gene: NA; J gene: TRBJ2-1; CDR3 length: 12; clone size: few; V gene: TRBV7-2; CDR3 protein: CASSSPASRQFF; CDR3 DNA: TGTGCCAGCAGCTCACCGGCCAGTCGGCAGTTCTTC
D gene: TRBD2; J gene: TRBJ2-3; CDR3 length: 15; clone size: many; V gene: TRBV7-2; CDR3 protein: CASNLAGPGTDTQYF; CDR3 DNA: TGTGCCAGCAATTTAGCGGGGCCGGGGACAGATACGCAGTATTTT
D gene: NA; J gene: TRBJ2-2; CDR3 length: 17; clone size: few; V gene: TRBV12-3/TRBV12-4; CDR3 protein: CASSYPLSGHFTGELFF; CDR3 DNA: TGTGCCAGCAGCTACCCCCTGAGCGGTCACTTCACCGGGGAGCTGTTTTTT
D gene: NA; J gene: TRBJ1-6; CDR3 length: 14; clone size: few; V gene: TRBV4-1; CDR3 protein: CASSSIAYNSPLHF; CDR3 DNA: TGCGCCAGCAGCTCCATTGCGTATAATTCACCCCTCCACTTT
D gene: TRBD1; J gene: TRBJ2-3; CDR3 length: 14; clone size: few; V gene: TRBV24-1; CDR3 protein: CATATGGFADTQYF; CDR3 DNA: TGTGCCACCGCTACAGGGGGCTTCGCAGATACGCAGTATTTT
D gene: NA; J gene: TRBJ1-6; CDR3 length: 13; clone size: NA; V gene: TRBV27; CDR3 protein: CASPLRFVSPLHF; CDR3 DNA: TGTGCCAGCCCACTGAGATTCGTGTCACCCCTCCACTTT
D gene: NA; J gene: TRBJ2-3; CDR3 length: 18; clone size: NA; V gene: TRBV10-3; CDR3 protein: CAISPGGGRLPITDTQYF; CDR3 DNA: TGTGCCATCTCCCCCGGCGGTGGTCGCCTACCCATCACAGATACGCAGTATTTT
D gene: TRBD2; J gene: TRBJ2-2; CDR3 length: 16; clone size: NA; V gene: TRBV19; CDR3 protein: CASSQPGGAAAGELFF; CDR3 DNA: TGTGCCAGTAGTCAACCCGGGGGGGCCGCCGCCGGGGAGCTGTTTTTT
D gene: TRBD1; J gene: TRBJ1-6; CDR3 length: 16; clone size: NA; V gene: TRBV7-6; CDR3 protein: CASSPRGQGSRSPLHF; CDR3 DNA: TGTGCCAGCAGCCCGCGAGGACAGGGAAGTCGTTCACCCCTCCACTTT
D gene: NA; J gene: TRBJ2-1; CDR3 length: 14; clone size: NA; V gene: TRBV7-2; CDR3 protein: CASSLDSGDNEQFF; CDR3 DNA: TGTGCCAGCAGCTTAGATTCGGGGGATAATGAGCAGTTCTTC
D gene: NA; J gene: TRBJ2-4; CDR3 length: 17; clone size: many; V gene: TRBV7-8; CDR3 protein: CASSSPPGAGKGNIQYF; CDR3 DNA: TGTGCCAGCAGCTCCCCTCCAGGGGCAGGAAAGGGAAACATTCAGTACTTC
D gene: TRBD2; J gene: TRBJ2-7; CDR3 length: 15; clone size: few; V gene: TRBV7-6; CDR3 protein: CASSLTSGGPYEQYF; CDR3 DNA: TGTGCCAGCAGCTTAACTAGCGGGGGACCCTACGAGCAGTACTTC
D gene: NA; J gene: TRBJ1-1; CDR3 length: 14; clone size: many; V gene: TRBV7-2; CDR3 protein: CASSLAGVNTEAFF; CDR3 DNA: TGTGCCAGCAGCTTAGCCGGAGTTAACACTGAAGCTTTCTTT
D gene: TRBD2; J gene: TRBJ2-1; CDR3 length: 18; clone size: few; V gene: TRBV7-2; CDR3 protein: CASSLGGLAGLVSNEQFF; CDR3 DNA: TGTGCCAGCAGCTTAGGGGGACTAGCGGGACTTGTGAGCAATGAGCAGTTCTTC
D gene: NA; J gene: TRBJ2-1; CDR3 length: 15; clone size: NA; V gene: TRBV7-9; CDR3 protein: CASSSGRPDYNEQFF; CDR3 DNA: TGTGCCAGCAGCTCGGGTCGGCCAGACTACAATGAGCAGTTCTTC
D gene: NA; J gene: TRBJ2-7; CDR3 length: 15; clone size: few; V gene: TRBV7-2; CDR3 protein: CASSLIRLGSYEQYF; CDR3 DNA: TGTGCCAGCAGCTTAATCCGCCTGGGGTCCTACGAGCAGTACTTC
D gene: NA; J gene: TRBJ1-5; CDR3 length: 16; clone size: NA; V gene: TRBV3-1; CDR3 protein: CASSRGLGTTEQPQHF; CDR3 DNA: TGTGCCAGCAGCCGGGGGTTAGGGACCACGGAGCAGCCCCAGCATTTT
D gene: NA; J gene: TRBJ1-6; CDR3 length: 15; clone size: NA; V gene: TRBV28; CDR3 protein: CASSRGRRSDSPLHF; CDR3 DNA: TGTGCCAGCAGCCGAGGACGTCGGAGTGATTCACCCCTCCACTTT
D gene: NA; J gene: TRBJ1-2; CDR3 length: 14; clone size: NA; V gene: TRBV7-8; CDR3 protein: CASSLEAAYYGYTF; CDR3 DNA: TGTGCCAGCAGCTTAGAAGCAGCCTACTATGGCTACACCTTC
D gene: TRBD2; J gene: TRBJ2-7; CDR3 length: 16; clone size: NA; V gene: TRBV6-2/TRBV6-3; CDR3 protein: CASSYFSSGGRYEQYF; CDR3 DNA: TGTGCCAGCAGTTACTTCTCATCGGGAGGTAGATACGAGCAGTACTTC
D gene: TRBD2; J gene: TRBJ2-3; CDR3 length: 15; clone size: few; V gene: TRBV6-5; CDR3 protein: CASRWGLAATYTQYF; CDR3 DNA: TGTGCCAGCAGGTGGGGACTAGCCGCCACATATACGCAGTATTTT
D gene: TRBD2; J gene: TRBJ2-2; CDR3 length: 16; clone size: NA; V gene: TRBV4-3; CDR3 protein: CASSQDSGSSAGELFF; CDR3 DNA: TGCGCCAGCAGCCAAGATAGCGGGAGTTCGGCCGGGGAGCTGTTTTTT
D gene: NA; J gene: TRBJ1-2; CDR3 length: 11; clone size: few; V gene: TRBV29-1; CDR3 protein: CSATIDMGYTF; CDR3 DNA: TGCAGCGCCACCATAGACATGGGCTACACCTTC
D gene: TRBD2; J gene: TRBJ2-5; CDR3 length: 14; clone size: NA; V gene: TRBV4-1; CDR3 protein: CASSRLSGGETQYF; CDR3 DNA: TGCGCCAGCAGCCGACTTAGCGGGGGGGAGACCCAGTACTTC
D gene: TRBD1; J gene: TRBJ2-5; CDR3 length: 13; clone size: few; V gene: TRBV6-1; CDR3 protein: CASADRGRETQYF; CDR3 DNA: TGTGCCAGCGCTGACAGGGGGCGAGAGACCCAGTACTTC